This T cell receptor (beta chain) was retrieved from a study of T-cell reconstitution after alpha-beta-depleted transplantation in children. In its sample, this clonotype was seen many times. Its target is not known. Germline loops: CDR1 SGHVS, CDR2 FQNEAQ. The CDR3 covers 12 residues. Trimming took 5 bases from V and 9 from J, leaving 14 bases between them. The TCRbeta library incorporated unique molecular identifiers. TCRdb reprocessed the PCR reads via MiXCR and lists one record per CDR3 protein. The profile covers hundreds of thousands of distinct CDR3 sequences, with about 24% appearing a single time and around 4.8% taken by the ten largest. Study observations and caveats: Roughly two months post-transplant, alpha-beta T cells reportedly originated from several hundred graft clones that had expanded. Recipient T cells and thymic progenitors that survived were the source of the high TCRbeta diversity seen at day 60 in some patients. Newly made T cells mostly supplied T-cell counts and diversity one year after transplant.

This clonotype was sampled from a female patient aged 2-15 years who had a stem cell transplant for congenital amegakaryocytic thrombocytopenia, so the T cells may come from the graft donor. The material sequenced was PBMCs, mostly from graft donor cells, taken 360 days after TCRalphabeta/CD19-depleted stem cell transplant. This rearrangement joins TRBV7-8 to TRBJ2-7; TRBD1 might be the D (5 bases). Written as DNA, the CDR3 is TGTGCCAGCAGCCAAAATAACAGGATGCAGTACTTC. It yields the protein CASSQNNRMQYF.